This passage covers 31 T cell receptor beta chains from one sample sequenced in a study of identical twins. TCRdb reanalysed the 5' RACE reads using MiXCR and keeps one entry per CDR3 protein. The sample consists of around 650,000 distinct CDR3 sequences, about 7.6% of them appearing once. These data were also reused for a study on yellow fever vaccine responses in identical twins.

The specimen sequenced was PBMCs. Every receptor here comes from a woman between 18 and 29 years old in good health.

This clonotype has more than one count but fewer than ten. In DNA form, the CDR3 reads TGTGCCAGCAGGCCCGGGACAGGGGAGGTTCAGCCCCAGCATTTT. This encodes CASRPGTGEVQPQHF. The chain recombines TRBV2 with TRBJ1-5; 10 nucleotides line up with TRBD1. The CDR3 runs to 15 residues. In germline, CDR1 is SNHLY, CDR2 FYNNEI. The junction had 8 bases not matched to a gene; V was cut back by 6 bases and J by 6 bases. The entire variable domain, with the rest obtained from reference TRBV2 and TRBJ1-5, is as follows: EPEVTQTPSHQVTQMGQEVILRCVPISNHLYFYWYRQILGQKVEFLVSFYNNEISEKSEIFDDQFSVERPDGSNFTLKIRSTKLEDSAMYFCASRPGTGEVQPQHFGDGTRLSIL.

This clonotype was detected many times. In DNA form, the CDR3 reads TGTGCCAGCAGTGGGCAAATCAATCAGCCCCAGCATTTT. Its translation: CASSGQINQPQHF. The V gene is TRBV6-1, the J gene TRBJ1-5; D remains unclear. Deletions cut 4 bases from V and 3 bases from J, with 7 bases between. Per germline, CDR1 MNHNS and CDR2 SASEGT. This CDR3 region has 13 residues.

This clonotype was seen more than once but under ten times. The CDR3 coding sequence is TGTGCCAGCTCAGAGAAATACAATGAGCAGTTCTTC. Its translation: CASSEKYNEQFF. This chain links TRBV18 with TRBJ2-1; D remains ambiguous. Deletions cut 5 bases from V and 4 bases from J, with 6 bases between. CDR3 length: 12 amino acids. CDR1 is KGHSH, CDR2 LQKENI, per germline.

This clonotype was counted ten times or more. The chain carries TRBV7-9 and TRBJ1-2; D unclear. This CDR3 is 15 amino acids long. V was pared by 4 bases and J by 2 bases, with 14 bases between. Germline CDR1 SEHNR, CDR2 FQNEAQ (reference sequence). The CDR3 bases are TGTGCCAGCAGCTCCAGGACGGAAGTAAACTATGGCTACACCTTC. It translates to CASSSRTEVNYGYTF.

Written as DNA, the CDR3 is TGTGCCAGCATTGGAGCGGGAGTTGGGGAGACCCAGTACTTC. Protein sequence: CASIGAGVGETQYF. This rearrangement joins TRBV6-1 to TRBJ2-5; 8 positions match TRBD2. The CDR3 sequence is 14 residues long. Germline trimming cut 7 bases from V and 5 bases from J; bases unmatched to any gene: 9. Germline CDR1 is MNHNS and CDR2 is SASEGT.

The CDR3 spells CASRQGADYEQYV. CDR3 sequence (DNA): TGTGCCAGCAGACAGGGGGCCGACTACGAGCAGTACGTC. This chain connects TRBV28 to TRBJ2-7; 9 nucleotides line up with TRBD1. Germline trimming cut 6 bases from V and 3 bases from J; bases unmatched to any gene: 3. In germline, CDR1 is MDHEN, CDR2 SYDVKM. This CDR3 has 13 amino acids.

This clonotype was seen only a few times. V and J are TRBV2 and TRBJ2-1; TRBD2 aligns across 8 bases. CDR3 length: 13 amino acids. Germline CDR1 and CDR2: SNHLY and FYNNEI. Trimming cost V 10 bases and J 1 base; bases outside gene matches: 3. Here the CDR3 reads CATRGGSYNEQFF. CDR3 nucleotides: TGTGCCACCCGGGGGGGTTCCTACAATGAGCAGTTCTTC.

This clonotype was recorded many times. The chain has TRBV10-3 and TRBJ2-7, with 9 positions matching TRBD1. Germline CDR1 is ENHRY and CDR2 is SYGVKD. The CDR3 runs 18 residues. Germline trimming cut 3 bases from V and 6 bases from J; bases unmatched to any gene: 18. The CDR3 DNA is TGTGCCATCAGTGACCTAATAGGCACCGGGACAGGGTCTGGCGAGCAGTACTTC. The encoded protein is CAISDLIGTGTGSGEQYF.

This clonotype turned up a few times. This chain joins TRBV12-3 or TRBV12-4 and TRBJ2-1, with TRBD1 matching 11 bases. The CDR3 has 14 amino acids. Losses at the gene ends were 8 bases for V and 10 bases for J; bases not matched to a gene: 10. The CDR3 DNA reads TGTGCCAGCGACGGGACAGGGGGTGTCGGGGAGCAGTTCTTC. As protein: CASDGTGGVGEQFF.

The chain links TRBV5-6 to TRBJ1-2; D ambiguous. The CDR3 is 14 amino acids. Trimming removed 0 bases from V and 7 bases from J, with 13 bases in between. Germline V gene data show CDR1 as SGHDT and CDR2 as YYEEEE. The CDR3 DNA is TGTGCCAGCAGCTTGGATGGCACCTGGCTTGGCTACACCTTC. It specifies CASSLDGTWLGYTF.

The V and J genes are TRBV5-5 and TRBJ2-7; D is ambiguous. Germline V gene lookup returns CDR1 SGHKS and CDR2 YYEKEE (reference sequence). The CDR3 consists of 13 residues. Trimming removed 1 base from V and 4 bases from J, with 9 bases in between. CDR3 sequence reads: CASSLRPSYEQYV. CDR3 coding DNA: TGTGCCAGCAGCTTGAGACCTAGTTACGAGCAGTACGTC.

The table lists this clonotype with many counts. The gene calls are TRBV20-1 and TRBJ1-1; D is undetermined. Germline lookup yields CDR1 DFQATT and CDR2 SNEGSKA (reference sequence). The ends were cut back, 4 bases at V and 0 bases at J, with 12 bases in the middle. The CDR3 is 14 amino acids. The CDR3: CSAKNSGLNTEAFF. The CDR3 coding sequence is TGCAGTGCTAAAAACAGTGGCCTGAACACTGAAGCTTTCTTT.

A few counts support this clonotype. V gene TRBV7-9 combines with J gene TRBJ2-5; a weak D match, TRBD2 (5 bases). Per the germline V gene, CDR1 is SEHNR and CDR2 is FQNEAQ (reference sequence). The germline V and J ends were trimmed by 3 bases and 5 bases, with 16 bases remaining between them. There are 15 residues in the CDR3. The CDR3 loop reads CASSLLRGHAETQYF. The CDR3 DNA sequence: TGTGCCAGCAGCTTGCTTCGGGGTCACGCCGAGACCCAGTACTTC.

This chain uses TRBV11-2 with TRBJ2-1; 9 bases fit TRBD2. CDR3 length equals 19 residues. V gave up 3 bases and J gave up 7 bases; unmatched junction bases: 19. Looked up from germline, CDR1 is SGHAT and CDR2 is FQNNGV. CDR3 nucleotides: TGTGCCAGCAGCTTTACATCCCCGGACGGGCTAGCGGGATGGAATGAGCAGTTCTTC. Its protein is CASSFTSPDGLAGWNEQFF.

The table lists this clonotype with a few counts. The rearrangement joins TRBV12-3 or TRBV12-4 to TRBJ1-2; TRBD1 matches at 7 bases. The junction had 17 bases not matched to a gene; V was cut back by 8 bases and J by 2 bases. The CDR3 is 17 residues long. The CDR3 spells CASEQGGRQGLNYGYTF. The CDR3 region has the DNA TGTGCCAGCGAGCAAGGGGGTAGACAGGGCCTAAACTATGGCTACACCTTC.

The V and J genes are TRBV4-1 and TRBJ1-1, with 7 positions matching TRBD1. CDR3 length: 15 amino acids. V was pared by 1 base and J by 2 bases, with 4 bases of the junction left unmatched. Germline V lookup: CDR1 MGHRA, CDR2 YSYEKL. This chain's CDR3 is CASSQASGGNTEAFF. The CDR3 region has the DNA TGCGCCAGCAGCCAAGCGTCAGGGGGAAACACTGAAGCTTTCTTT.

V is TRBV5-1 and J is TRBJ1-1, with 9 bases fitting TRBD1. Germline CDR1 reads SGHRS; CDR2 reads YFSETQ. V was clipped by 1 base and J by 3 bases; unmatched bases: 25. The CDR3 has 22 residues. CDR3 residues: CASSLNPLERESYRGPDTEAFF. Written as DNA, the CDR3 is TGCGCCAGCAGCTTGAATCCCCTTGAACGCGAATCCTACAGGGGGCCAGACACTGAAGCTTTCTTT. Filled out from reference TRBV5-1 and TRBJ1-1, the complete variable domain reads KAGVTQTPRYLIKTRGQQVTLSCSPISGHRSVSWYQQTPGQGLQFLFEYFSETQRNKGNFPGRFSGRQFSNSRSEMNVSTLELGDSALYLCASSLNPLERESYRGPDTEAFFGQGTRLTVV.

This clonotype appeared many times. The chain carries TRBV15 and TRBJ2-3; a possible D gene is TRBD2 (5 bases). Germline V gene data show CDR1 as LNHNV and CDR2 as YYDKDF (reference sequence). Trimming left V 1 base short and J 7 bases short, with 9 bases between. The CDR3 length is 13 residues. CDR3 nucleotide sequence: TGTGCCACCAGCAGAGCCACTAGGTATACGCAGTATTTT. Amino acids: CATSRATRYTQYF.

The table lists this clonotype with a few counts. The chain uses TRBV14 and TRBJ2-1; weak D call: TRBD1 (6 bases). Between the trimmed V and J ends, which lost 1 base and 4 bases, there was a span of 17 bases. Germline CDR1 and CDR2: SGHDN and FVKESK. This CDR3 has 17 residues. CDR3 region: CASSQVRSDSPYNEQFF. CDR3 DNA sequence: TGTGCCAGCAGCCAAGTCCGCTCGGACAGTCCTTACAATGAGCAGTTCTTC.

This clonotype showed up just a few times. The chain recombines TRBV24-1 with TRBJ2-3, with a tentative D call TRBD2 (7 bases). The V end was cut by 4 bases, the J end by 6 bases, with 28 bases between. This CDR3 region has 19 residues. CDR1 KGHDR and CDR2 SFDVKD come from the germline V gene. The DNA of the CDR3 is TGTGCCACCAGTGACTCCACAGGGCGGGGGACGGATCGTTCGGATACGCAGTATTTT. Amino acids: CATSDSTGRGTDRSDTQYF.

This clonotype showed up many times. The chain carries TRBV3-1 and TRBJ2-1; D not resolved. The CDR3 runs 11 residues. Trimming stripped 3 bases from V and 9 bases from J, with 6 bases between. The germline gives CDR1 LGHDT, CDR2 YNNKEL (reference sequence). In nucleotides, the CDR3 is TGTGCCAGCAGCCAGAGAGGTGAGCAGTTCTTC. This sequence encodes CASSQRGEQFF.

This clonotype came up once. The rearrangement joins TRBV19 to TRBJ2-5; D is unresolved. V was trimmed by 5 bases and J by 4 bases, leaving 17 bases between them. Looked up from germline, CDR1 is LNHDA and CDR2 is SQIVND (reference sequence). The CDR3 has 15 residues. The CDR3 DNA reads TGTGCCAGTAGTCCGGGCCCTCAAGAGAGAGAGACCCAGTACTTC. As protein: CASSPGPQERETQYF.

The chain joins TRBV28 to TRBJ2-7, with D possibly being TRBD2 (6 bases). V was pared by 5 bases and J by 3 bases, with 11 bases between. Germline CDR1 is MDHEN and CDR2 is SYDVKM. This CDR3 has 13 amino acids. In nucleotides, the CDR3 is TGTGCCAGCAGTACCGGGACTGACTACGAGCAGTACGTC. It yields the protein CASSTGTDYEQYV.

This clonotype has a handful of counts. The genes are TRBV20-1 and TRBJ2-2, with 7 bases that match TRBD2. Germline values: CDR1 DFQATT, CDR2 SNEGSKA (reference sequence). Trimming cost V 5 bases and J 5 bases; bases outside gene matches: 11. CDR3 length: 15 amino acids. CDR3 residues: CSAGIGAGYTGELFF. CDR3 DNA sequence: TGCAGTGCTGGGATAGGAGCGGGGTATACCGGGGAGCTGTTTTTT.

This clonotype was detected only a few times. This chain links TRBV5-6 with TRBJ2-2; D is unclear. Germline assignment: CDR1 SGHDT and CDR2 YYEEEE. V was cut by 2 bases and J by 2 bases, with 10 bases left in between. There are 15 residues in the CDR3. CDR3 in DNA: TGTGCCAGCAGCTTCTTTAACAGCAACACCGGGGAGCTGTTTTTT. It codes for CASSFFNSNTGELFF. Based on the CDR3 plus reference TRBV5-6 and TRBJ2-2, the full variable domain is DAGVTQSPTHLIKTRGQQVTLRCSPKSGHDTVSWYQQALGQGPQFIFQYYEEEERQRGNFPDRFSGHQFPNYSSELNVNALLLGDSALYLCASSFFNSNTGELFFGEGSRLTVL.

This sequence joins TRBV28 and TRBJ2-1; D possibly uses TRBD1 or TRBD2 (5 bases each). The CDR3 is made up of 16 amino acids. Trimming left V 5 bases short and J 4 bases short, with 18 bases between. The germline V gene has CDR1 MDHEN and CDR2 SYDVKM. The CDR3 loop reads CASSNIDGTPYNEQFF. CDR3 sequence (DNA): TGTGCCAGCAGTAACATCGACGGGACGCCTTACAATGAGCAGTTCTTC.

This clonotype was seen a handful of times. The CDR3, as DNA: TGTGCCAGCAGTCCGCTCCTACTAGCGGGAGTCCACAATGAGCAGTTCTTC. This encodes CASSPLLLAGVHNEQFF. The V and J genes are TRBV7-3 and TRBJ2-1, with TRBD2 identical over 11 bases. With 6 bases clipped from V and 5 bases from J, the junction kept 12 bases outside the gene matches. The CDR3 loop spans 17 amino acids. Germline lookup yields CDR1 SGHTA and CDR2 FQGTGA.

This clonotype was recorded at least ten times. The chain carries TRBV21-1 and TRBJ2-7; the table assigns TRBD1, which was not confirmed against the DNA. TRBV21-1 is described as a pseudogene. The CDR3 has 15 residues. The CDR3 here is CASSNGTGRSYEQYV. CDR3 in DNA: TGTGCCAGCAGCAACGGGACAGGTAGATCCTACGAGCAGTACGTC.

The J gene is TRBJ2-5, the V gene TRBV7-9; TRBD2 agrees at 8 bases. With V trimmed by 3 bases and J by 5 bases, 5 bases remained unmatched. The CDR3 sequence is 14 residues long. CDR1 is SEHNR and CDR2 is FQNEAQ in the germline V gene (reference sequence). CDR3 protein: CASSFREGGETQYF. CDR3 DNA: TGTGCCAGCAGCTTTCGGGAGGGCGGGGAGACCCAGTACTTC.

This chain links TRBV14 with TRBJ2-1; TRBD2 might be the D (5 bases). This CDR3 contains 13 residues. V gave up 5 bases and J gave up 5 bases, with 10 bases separating them. Germline assignment: CDR1 SGHDN and CDR2 FVKESK. CDR3 bases: TGTGCCAGCAGCACGGACTTGAACAATGAGCAGTTCTTC. Translated, it gives CASSTDLNNEQFF. The full variable domain, rest sourced from reference TRBV14 and TRBJ2-1, is EAGVTQFPSHSVIEKGQTVTLRCDPISGHDNLYWYRRVMGKEIKFLLHFVKESKQDESGMPNNRFLAERTGGTYSTLKVQPAELEDSGVYFCASSTDLNNEQFFGPGTRLTVL.

This clonotype has more than one count but fewer than ten. The chain uses TRBV20-1 and TRBJ2-1; D is undetermined. V was clipped by 6 bases and J by 5 bases, with 20 bases between them. Germline CDR1 reads DFQATT; CDR2 reads SNEGSKA (reference sequence). The CDR3 loop spans 15 amino acids. The CDR3 spells CSANPEGSADNEQFF. The CDR3 bases are TGCAGTGCCAATCCCGAAGGTTCGGCGGACAATGAGCAGTTCTTC.